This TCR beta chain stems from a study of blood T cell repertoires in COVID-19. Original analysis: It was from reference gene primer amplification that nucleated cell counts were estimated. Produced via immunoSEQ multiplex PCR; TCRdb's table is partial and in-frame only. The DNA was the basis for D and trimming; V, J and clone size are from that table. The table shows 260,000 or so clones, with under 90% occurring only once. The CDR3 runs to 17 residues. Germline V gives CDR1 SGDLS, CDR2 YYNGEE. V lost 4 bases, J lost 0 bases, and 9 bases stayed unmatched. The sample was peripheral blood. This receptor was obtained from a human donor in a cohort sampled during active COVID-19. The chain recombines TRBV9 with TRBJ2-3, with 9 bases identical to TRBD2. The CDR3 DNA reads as TGTGCCAGCAGCCACCCCCGGACTAGCGAGAGCACAGATACGCAGTATTTT. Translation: CASSHPRTSESTDTQYF.